This T cell receptor (beta chain) came from a study of shared clonotypes between healthy human individuals. V was pared by 3 bases and J by 5 bases, with 11 bases of the junction left unmatched. The CDR3 is 16 amino acids. CDR1 and CDR2 from the germline V gene are SGDLS and YYNGEE. Clones were read by immunoSEQ multiplex PCR, and TCRdb kept only the in-frame ones, dropping some. Found here are more than 2 million clones, around 96% of them singletons; the top ten hold 1.1%. Terminally differentiated effector memory CD45RA+ cells were excluded from the naive CD8 cells, which were CD45RO-negative and positively selected for CCR7. Every one of the donors was a Caucasian adult that lived in Nashville, Tennessee.

The chain uses TRBV9 and TRBJ2-7, with 10 bases fitting TRBD1. Sequencing was performed on naive CD8+ T cells sorted from blood. The TCR sequence derives from a man aged 18 to 30 in good health. CDR3 residues: CASSANRQGANHEQYF. The CDR3 DNA follows: TGTGCCAGCAGCGCGAATAGACAGGGGGCTAACCACGAGCAGTACTTC.